This TCR beta chain was profiled in a study of response to subunit inactivated influenza vaccine. Study-wide points: Each seasonal influenza vaccination recruits few new T cells, the authors suggested.

Trimming took 7 bases from V and 5 from J, leaving 24 bases between them. The CDR3 spans 16 residues. Germline V lookup: CDR1 SGHVS, CDR2 FQNEAQ. The table lists this clonotype with a count of one. Antigen unknown. TCRdb fed the RT-PCR reads into MiXCR, producing one record per CDR3 protein. The sample lists roughly 710,000 distinct CDR3 sequences, 14% occurring once. The material sequenced was PBMCs from blood, taken less than 15 days before vaccination. This clonotype was obtained from a man aged 45-60 years who received an inactivated influenza vaccine. The chain joins TRBV7-8 to TRBJ2-7, with D possibly being TRBD2 (5 bases). For the CDR3, the DNA is TGTGCCAGCACCTCCGAAGGGTATAGCGAAATAAACGAGCAGTACTTC. It specifies CASTSEGYSEINEQYF.